These 15 T cell receptor beta chains were all obtained from the same sample, sequenced in a study of shared clonotypes between healthy human individuals. Libraries were prepared by immunoSEQ multiplex PCR; TCRdb keeps only in-frame clonotypes and omits some of them. The data show some 1 million clones, around 76% seen once. Sequencing was carried out using memory CD4+ T cells sorted from blood. Subset described: CD45RA-negative fraction. The receptor source for this set is a young man in good health.

For the CDR3, the DNA is TGTGCCAGCAGCCAGTCCCGGTCGATTGAGCAGTACTTC. It codes for CASSQSRSIEQYF. The V gene is TRBV7-9, the J gene TRBJ2-7; no definite D call. V was shortened by 5 bases and J by 7 bases, with 15 bases between the two germline ends. The germline V gene has CDR1 SEHNR and CDR2 FQNEAQ (reference sequence). This CDR3 is built from 13 residues.

The chain recombines TRBV19 with TRBJ1-5; the match to TRBD1 covers 10 bases. The germline V gene encodes CDR1 LNHDA and CDR2 SQIVND (reference sequence). Trimming took 6 bases from V and 8 from J; bases not matched to a gene: 10. The CDR3 runs 15 residues. The CDR3 loop reads CASSATGGFVEPQHF. The CDR3 DNA follows: TGTGCCAGTAGCGCGACAGGGGGCTTCGTGGAGCCCCAGCATTTT. Combining the CDR3 with reference TRBV19 and TRBJ1-5 gives the whole variable domain DGGITQSPKYLFRKEGQNVTLSCEQNLNHDAMYWYRQDPGQGLRLIYYSQIVNDFQKGDIAEGYSVSREKKESFPLTVTSAQKNPTAFYLCASSATGGFVEPQHFGDGTRLSIL.

The chain employs TRBV5-1 and TRBJ2-1, with D hard to call. CDR3 length equals 17 residues. V lost 2 bases and J lost 2, with 17 bases in between. Per germline, CDR1 SGHRS and CDR2 YFSETQ. CDR3: CASSLRISPTPYNEQFF. The CDR3, as DNA: TGCGCCAGCAGCTTACGTATTTCTCCCACACCCTACAATGAGCAGTTCTTC.

The gene calls are TRBV30 and TRBJ2-7, with TRBD2 matching 10 bases. V trimming: 5 bases; J trimming: 5 bases; junction bases outside the gene matches: 9. Germline loops: CDR1 GTSNPN, CDR2 SVGIG (reference sequence). This CDR3 is built from 14 residues. CDR3 nucleotide sequence: TGTGCCTGGGAGATAATAGCGGGAGGTAACGAGCAGTACTTC. The encoded protein is CAWEIIAGGNEQYF.

This clone came up a few times. The rearrangement uses TRBV5-6 and TRBJ2-5; tentative D call: TRBD2 (6 bases). Germline CDR1 reads SGHDT; CDR2 reads YYEEEE. CDR3 length: 13 residues. Trimming took off 4 bases at V and 1 base at J, with 8 bases between the two ends. The CDR3 bases are TGTGCCAGCAGCCCCGGGGGCCAAGAGACCCAGTACTTC. Translating gives CASSPGGQETQYF. The full variable domain, its missing parts supplied by reference TRBV5-6 and TRBJ2-5, is DAGVTQSPTHLIKTRGQQVTLRCSPKSGHDTVSWYQQALGQGPQFIFQYYEEEERQRGNFPDRFSGHQFPNYSSELNVNALLLGDSALYLCASSPGGQETQYFGPGTRLLVL.

The chain employs TRBV4-3 and TRBJ1-2; a weak D match, TRBD1 (5 bases). This CDR3 spans 14 amino acids. Per the germline V gene, CDR1 is LGHNA and CDR2 is YSLEER. Trimming pared 0 bases from V and 6 bases from J, leaving 11 bases between. The CDR3 here is CASSQDGHRDGYTF. Written as DNA, the CDR3 is TGCGCCAGCAGCCAAGACGGACACCGAGATGGCTACACCTTC.

CDR3 sequence reads: CASSPPGRTGAPLEQYF. CDR3 in DNA: TGTGCCAGCAGCCCCCCGGGCCGTACAGGGGCGCCCCTGGAGCAGTACTTC. This rearrangement joins TRBV11-2 to TRBJ2-7, with 7 bases fitting TRBD1. There are 17 residues in the CDR3. Losses at the gene ends were 5 bases for V and 7 bases for J; bases not matched to a gene: 20. From germline, CDR1 is SGHAT and CDR2 FQNNGV.

The chain joins TRBV6-1 to TRBJ1-4, with TRBD1 as a possible D gene (5 bases). This CDR3 has 14 amino acids. CDR1 and CDR2 (germline): MNHNS, SASEGT. Trimming shortened V by 2 bases and J by 7 bases, and 11 bases separated the two germline ends. CDR3 coding DNA: TGTGCCAGCAGTGAACGGACAAGATCTGAAAAACTGTTTTTT. The encoded protein is CASSERTRSEKLFF.

V is TRBV2 and J is TRBJ2-3; TRBD2 aligns across 8 bases. The junction had 13 bases not matched to a gene; V was cut back by 10 bases and J by 10 bases. Germline-derived CDR1 and CDR2 are SNHLY and FYNNEI. The CDR3 loop spans 13 amino acids. CDR3 nucleotides: TGTGCCACCAGGCCCCTTAGCGGGATCGCGCAGTATTTT. It is translated as CATRPLSGIAQYF.

The chain joins TRBV7-2 to TRBJ2-7, with 10 bases matching TRBD2. Germline CDR1 is SGHTA and CDR2 is FQGNSA. CDR3 size: 15 residues. V was clipped by 5 bases and J by 3 bases; unmatched bases: 7. Here the CDR3 reads CASSVGLADYYEQYF. The CDR3 DNA reads TGTGCCAGCAGCGTCGGACTAGCGGACTACTACGAGCAGTACTTC.

This rearrangement joins TRBV7-2 to TRBJ1-5, with D tentatively TRBD1 (6 bases). Trimming removed 5 bases at V and 4 bases at J, with 12 bases between. Germline CDR1 and CDR2: SGHTA and FQGNSA. The CDR3 spans 14 residues. The CDR3 loop reads CASSPDRPNQPQHF. The CDR3 DNA follows: TGTGCCAGCAGCCCCGACAGGCCTAATCAGCCCCAGCATTTT. Combining the CDR3 with reference TRBV7-2 and TRBJ1-5 gives the whole variable domain GAGVSQSPSNKVTEKGKDVELRCDPISGHTALYWYRQSLGQGLEFLIYFQGNSAPDKSGLPSDRFSAERTGGSVSTLTIQRTQQEDSAVYLCASSPDRPNQPQHFGDGTRLSIL.

This clone was seen just once. The chain has TRBV5-1 and TRBJ1-1, with D uncertain. V lost 1 base and J lost 2, with 15 bases in between. Germline V gene sequence: CDR1 SGHRS, CDR2 YFSETQ. The length of the CDR3 is 16 residues. DNA of the CDR3: TGCGCCAGCAGCTTGAGTTTGAGGAACTTAAACACTGAAGCTTTCTTT. As protein: CASSLSLRNLNTEAFF.

Ten or more counts support this clone. The chain uses TRBV2 and TRBJ1-6, with D hard to call. The germline V gene has CDR1 SNHLY and CDR2 FYNNEI. Trimming pared 6 bases from V and 7 bases from J, leaving 13 bases between. There are 14 residues in the CDR3. CDR3 region: CASSYLPPNSPLHF. As DNA, the CDR3 is TGTGCCAGCAGCTACCTACCGCCCAATTCACCCCTCCACTTT. The full variable domain, its missing parts supplied by reference TRBV2 and TRBJ1-6, is EPEVTQTPSHQVTQMGQEVILRCVPISNHLYFYWYRQILGQKVEFLVSFYNNEISEKSEIFDDQFSVERPDGSNFTLKIRSTKLEDSAMYFCASSYLPPNSPLHFGNGTRLTVT.

About this clone itself: A read error may explain this, as a much larger clone is one base away. Other DNA sequences in the sample encode the same CDR3. DNA for the CDR3: TGTGCCAGCAGTTTAACTAACTATGGCTACACCTTC. Translating gives CASSLTNYGYTF. V and J are TRBV28 and TRBJ1-2; D remains unclear. With 2 bases removed from V and 0 bases from J, the gap between germline ends came to 1 base. The CDR3 runs 12 residues. CDR1 MDHEN and CDR2 SYDVKM come from the germline V gene.

The V call is TRBV29-1, the J call TRBJ1-2, with D uncertain. Trimming pared 7 bases from V and 0 bases from J, leaving 12 bases between. This CDR3 has 13 amino acids. Germline assignment: CDR1 SQVTM and CDR2 ANQGSEA. In nucleotides, the CDR3 is TGCAGCGGCGGAAGTCCCTCTAACTATGGCTACACCTTC. It encodes CSGGSPSNYGYTF.